This T cell receptor (beta chain) was recorded in a study of coeliac disease. Study-level information: Refractory type I patients had normal intraepithelial cells despite over 12 months' diet failure. Study observations and caveats: Control samples showed higher TRB and TRG clonality than intraepithelial and lamina propria samples in active celiac disease. Only 1 of 6 controls, but 9 of 18 coeliac samples, showed published gliadin-specific TRB sequences.

TCRdb's copy holds only in-frame clones and misses some; the assay was immunoSEQ multiplex PCR. The table lists around 9,000 clones, roughly 70% of them singletons. The CDR3 contains 15 residues. Looked up from germline, CDR1 is MNHNY and CDR2 is SVGAGI (reference sequence). Trimming cost V 3 bases and J 5 bases; bases outside gene matches: 7. In the case of this clone: The target antigen is unknown.

The chain couples TRBV6-6 to TRBJ2-5; 9 bases match TRBD2. Sample: lamina propria lymphocytes from the gut. The receptor's source is a woman aged 60-75 years with celiac disease. The CDR3: CASSYSSGGLETQYF. As DNA, the CDR3 is TGTGCCAGCAGTTATTCCAGCGGGGGGCTGGAGACCCAGTACTTC.